The 10 T cell receptor beta chains in this list originate from one sample, sequenced in a study of T cell repertoires in cytomegalovirus infection. TCRdb itself ran the reads through MiXCR, one entry per CDR3 protein. The data show 210,000 or so distinct CDR3 sequences, 6.5% seen once. The sequenced sample was PBMCs. These receptors were collected from a human donor in good health (CMV status not recorded). Some clones in this sample may be carry-over from other donors' samples.

This clonotype was seen a few times. This chain uses TRBV5-6 with TRBJ2-3; TRBD1 matches 12 bases. Germline V gene data show CDR1 as SGHDT and CDR2 as YYEEEE. Trimming took 1 base from V and 2 from J; bases not matched to a gene: 5. CDR3 length: 17 residues. CDR3 DNA: TGTGCCAGCAGCTTGCCTTGGGACAGGGGGCACACAGATACGCAGTATTTT. Amino acid sequence: CASSLPWDRGHTDTQYF.

This clonotype was seen many times. The chain recombines TRBV5-1 with TRBJ2-6; the D gene could be TRBD1 or TRBD2 (6 bases each). CDR1 is SGHRS, CDR2 YFSETQ, per germline. The V gene lost 0 bases and the J gene lost 1 base, with 11 bases spanning the gap. The CDR3 sequence is 17 residues long. The CDR3 region has the DNA TGCGCCAGCAGCTTGGACGGAGGGGGTTCTGGGGCCAACGTCCTGACTTTC. Residues: CASSLDGGGSGANVLTF.

This clonotype appeared many times. The chain is built from TRBV7-9 and TRBJ2-3; D might be TRBD2 (5 bases). The CDR3 is 16 residues long. Germline CDR1 is SEHNR and CDR2 is FQNEAQ (reference sequence). The V and J ends lost 5 bases and 2 bases respectively, with 17 bases between them. The CDR3 nucleotides read TGTGCCAGCAGCCCCAGAGACGGGGAGTTCACAGATACGCAGTATTTT. It specifies CASSPRDGEFTDTQYF. The full variable domain, completed using reference TRBV7-9 and TRBJ2-3, is DTGVSQNPRHKITKRGQNVTFRCDPISEHNRLYWYRQTLGQGPEFLTYFQNEAQLEKSRLLSDRFSAERPKGSFSTLEIQRTEQGDSAMYLCASSPRDGEFTDTQYFGPGTRLTVL.

This clonotype showed up many times. The chain uses TRBV5-1 and TRBJ1-5, with unresolved D. In germline, CDR1 is SGHRS, CDR2 YFSETQ. The CDR3 spans 15 residues. The V end lost 0 bases, the J end lost 1 base, and 8 bases lay between the germline ends. The CDR3 spells CASSLGQSSNQPQHF. CDR3 nucleotide sequence: TGCGCCAGCAGCTTGGGTCAGTCCAGCAATCAGCCCCAGCATTTT.

This clonotype was recorded many times. This chain's CDR3 is CASSQGQGLDEQYF. CDR3 DNA: TGTGCCAGCTCACAAGGACAGGGACTCGACGAGCAGTACTTC. This chain links TRBV18 with TRBJ2-7, with 8 bases matching TRBD1. Germline values: CDR1 KGHSH, CDR2 LQKENI. Germline trimming cut 4 bases from V and 5 bases from J; bases unmatched to any gene: 7. CDR3 length: 14 residues.

There are many counts of this clonotype. In DNA, the CDR3 is TGTGCCAGCAGCTCCCCCGGAAGGGGCCACCCCTACGAGCAGTACTTC. This encodes CASSSPGRGHPYEQYF. The chain has TRBV7-9 and TRBJ2-7; D possibly corresponds to TRBD1 (5 bases). The CDR3 is 16 amino acids. With 4 bases removed from V and 2 bases from J, the gap between germline ends came to 18 bases. CDR1 is SEHNR, CDR2 FQNEAQ, per germline (reference sequence).

Many counts were recorded for this clonotype. The chain uses TRBV20-1 and TRBJ1-5; D call uncertain. The CDR3 runs 12 residues. Germline loops: CDR1 DFQATT, CDR2 SNEGSKA (reference sequence). Trimming removed 0 bases at V and 7 bases at J, with 7 bases between. Here the CDR3 reads CSARDPGQPQHF. CDR3 DNA: TGCAGTGCTAGAGATCCGGGCCAGCCCCAGCATTTT.

J is TRBJ2-7 and V is TRBV6-2 or TRBV6-3; TRBD1 is a possible D gene (7 bases). Germline V gene sequence: CDR1 MNHEY, CDR2 SVGEGT. The CDR3 loop spans 14 amino acids. Trimming removed 4 bases from V and 2 bases from J, with 12 bases in between. The CDR3 loop is CASSSPRGAYEQYF. The DNA for the CDR3 is TGTGCCAGCAGTTCCCCCAGGGGGGCCTACGAGCAGTACTTC.

Ten or more counts support this clonotype. The chain recombines TRBV7-2 with TRBJ2-3; 9 positions match TRBD1. CDR1 and CDR2 (germline): SGHTA, FQGNSA. The length of the CDR3 is 19 residues. V trimming: 4 bases; J trimming: 3 bases; junction bases outside the gene matches: 17. CDR3 nucleotides: TGTGCCAGCAGCTCACAGGACCAAGACAGGGGGTATAATACAGATACGCAGTATTTT. Translation: CASSSQDQDRGYNTDTQYF.

CDR3 DNA sequence: TGTGCCAGCAGGTCAGTTGGATACAATCAGCCCCAGCATTTT. Its translation is CASRSVGYNQPQHF. The chain uses TRBV6-2 or TRBV6-3 and TRBJ1-5, with D unclear. The CDR3 contains 14 residues. Germline loops: CDR1 MNHEY, CDR2 SVGEGT. The V gene lost 6 bases and the J gene lost 3 bases, with 12 bases spanning the gap.